One sample yielded the 27 T cell receptor beta chains listed below, sequenced in a study of OX40 agonist ivuxolimab in advanced cancers. Clones were sequenced by immunoSEQ multiplex PCR, and TCRdb holds only the in-frame ones, with some missing. In the table there are 80,000 or so clones, 80% to 95% of which are singletons. The material sequenced was CD4+ or CD8+ T cells sorted from blood, taken in a trial of the OX40 agonist ivuxolimab. These receptors were collected from an adult with an advanced solid tumor such as melanoma, head and neck, liver or kidney cancer.

The rearrangement uses TRBV9 and TRBJ2-2; perhaps D is TRBD1 or TRBD2 (5 bases each). V was pared by 0 bases and J by 5 bases, with 8 bases between. Germline CDR1 SGDLS, CDR2 YYNGEE. The CDR3 spans 14 residues. The CDR3 here is CASSVGGMTGELFF. The CDR3 DNA follows: TGTGCCAGCAGCGTAGGGGGGATGACCGGGGAGCTGTTTTTT.

J is TRBJ1-5 and V is TRBV5-1, with D possibly matching TRBD1 (5 bases). The CDR3 loop spans 15 amino acids. V was clipped by 0 bases and J by 2 bases, with 9 bases between them. Germline V gene sequence: CDR1 SGHRS, CDR2 YFSETQ. The CDR3 spells CASSLGVQGNQPQHF. CDR3 DNA: TGCGCCAGCAGCTTGGGGGTACAGGGCAATCAGCCCCAGCATTTT.

Here the CDR3 DNA reads TGTGCCAGCAGCTTTTGGACTAGCGGGAGGATCATAGAGACCCAGTACTTC. This codes for CASSFWTSGRIIETQYF. The chain is built from TRBV7-8 and TRBJ2-5; 14 bases map to TRBD2. Germline CDR1 reads SGHVS; CDR2 reads FQNEAQ. The CDR3 is 17 residues long. With 3 bases clipped from V and 4 bases from J, the junction kept 7 bases outside the gene matches.

This clone has a single count. The chain uses TRBV7-2 and TRBJ2-1, with TRBD1 matching over 9 bases. The ends lost 5 bases at V and 3 bases at J; junction bases unmatched: 5. Germline V CDR1 and CDR2: SGHTA, FQGNSA. This CDR3 is 15 amino acids long. CDR3 bases: TGTGCCAGCAGCCCAGGACAGGGGCTCTACAATGAGCAGTTCTTC. It codes for CASSPGQGLYNEQFF.

The genes are TRBV6-5 and TRBJ1-1, with a weak D call TRBD1 (5 bases). This CDR3 has 12 amino acids. Trimming took off 6 bases at V and 4 bases at J, with 9 bases between the two ends. The germline V gene has CDR1 MNHEY and CDR2 SVGAGI. CDR3 DNA sequence: TGTGCCAGCAGGGACACCGGCACTGAAGCTTTCTTT. As protein: CASRDTGTEAFF.

The chain recombines TRBV19 with TRBJ1-6; no reliable D call. The V gene's germline CDR1 is LNHDA and CDR2 SQIVND (reference sequence). CDR3 length: 14 amino acids. Trimming took off 5 bases at V and 10 bases at J, with 15 bases between the two ends. DNA of the CDR3: TGTGCCAGTAGTCAACGCCAAATAGCATCACCCCTCCACTTT. Translating gives CASSQRQIASPLHF.

This rearrangement joins TRBV19 to TRBJ2-1; the D gene is possibly TRBD2 (6 bases). The CDR3 totals 13 residues. Trimming pared 3 bases from V and 7 bases from J, leaving 10 bases between. Germline loops: CDR1 LNHDA, CDR2 SQIVND (reference sequence). CDR3: CASSMVGGNEQFF. DNA of the CDR3: TGTGCCAGTAGTATGGTTGGGGGGAATGAGCAGTTCTTC.

This chain links TRBV2 with TRBJ2-7; TRBD1 matches 9 bases. Germline lookup yields CDR1 SNHLY and CDR2 FYNNEI. V was clipped by 6 bases and J by 6 bases; unmatched bases: 3. This CDR3 comprises 12 residues. The CDR3 bases are TGTGCCAGCAGGGGGACAGGGTCCGAGCAGTACTTC. Amino acids: CASRGTGSEQYF.

The chain combines TRBV28 with TRBJ1-6, with 10 bases fitting TRBD1. CDR1 is MDHEN, CDR2 SYDVKM, per germline. The V and J ends lost 5 bases and 8 bases, in that order; junction bases with no gene match: 12. The CDR3 totals 17 residues. CDR3 amino acids: CASSPEMGQGIYSPLHF. For the CDR3, the DNA is TGTGCCAGCAGTCCCGAAATGGGACAGGGGATTTATTCACCCCTCCACTTT.

This rearrangement joins TRBV5-1 to TRBJ2-1; 7 bases are a match to TRBD1. The J segment lost 2 bases and the V segment lost 2 bases, leaving 4 bases of the junction unmatched. The germline gives CDR1 SGHRS, CDR2 YFSETQ. This CDR3 contains 15 residues. CDR3 loop: CASSLETGPYNEQFF. As DNA, the CDR3 is TGCGCCAGCAGCTTAGAGACAGGGCCCTACAATGAGCAGTTCTTC.

The chain joins TRBV7-8 to TRBJ1-2; a weak D match, TRBD1 (6 bases). The germline V gene encodes CDR1 SGHVS and CDR2 FQNEAQ. This CDR3 comprises 13 residues. V lost 4 bases and J 3 bases, leaving 9 bases between the germline ends. The CDR3 region is CASSSRGDYGYTF. Written as DNA, the CDR3 is TGTGCCAGCAGCTCCAGGGGCGACTATGGCTACACCTTC.

This clone was counted between two and nine times. The chain uses TRBV6-5 and TRBJ1-2, with TRBD1 as a possible D gene (6 bases). CDR1 and CDR2 (germline): MNHEY, SVGAGI. V was pared by 6 bases and J by 0 bases, with 14 bases between. The CDR3 contains 15 residues. The CDR3 region has the DNA TGTGCCAGCAGCCCAGGGGCAGGGACTAACTATGGCTACACCTTC. It codes for CASSPGAGTNYGYTF.

The chain employs TRBV27 and TRBJ2-1; perhaps D is TRBD1 or TRBD2 (5 bases each). V was clipped by 5 bases and J by 5 bases, with 25 bases between them. This CDR3 is 18 amino acids long. Germline assignment: CDR1 MNHEY and CDR2 SMNVEV (reference sequence). CDR3 nucleotide sequence: TGTGCCAGCAGTACCCAGGTGGGGACCTATACGGCCAACAATGAGCAGTTCTTC. This translates into CASSTQVGTYTANNEQFF.

V is TRBV2 and J is TRBJ2-3, with TRBD2 matching over 10 bases. V was clipped by 2 bases and J by 2 bases; unmatched bases: 1. The CDR3 consists of 15 residues. Germline V lookup: CDR1 SNHLY, CDR2 FYNNEI. CDR3 in DNA: TGTGCCAGCAGTGAACTAGCGGGGGCCACAGATACGCAGTATTTT. Amino acid sequence: CASSELAGATDTQYF.

The rearrangement joins TRBV19 to TRBJ2-5; no reliable D call. Per germline, CDR1 LNHDA and CDR2 SQIVND (reference sequence). Deletions cut 3 bases from V and 11 bases from J, with 19 bases between. The CDR3 runs 14 residues. The CDR3 DNA reads TGTGCCAGTAGTATCCCGGGTGAAGGCCTTGAGCAGTACTTC. Amino acid sequence: CASSIPGEGLEQYF. Drawing the rest from reference TRBV19 and TRBJ2-5, the complete variable domain is DGGITQSPKYLFRKEGQNVTLSCEQNLNHDAMYWYRQDPGQGLRLIYYSQIVNDFQKGDIAEGYSVSREKKESFPLTVTSAQKNPTAFYLCASSIPGEGLEQYFGPGTRLLVL.

The V gene is TRBV29-1, the J gene TRBJ2-6, with D possibly matching TRBD2 (6 bases). CDR3 length: 12 residues. The V gene's germline CDR1 is SQVTM and CDR2 ANQGSEA. V was cut by 7 bases and J by 4 bases, with 8 bases left in between. CDR3 sequence reads: CSARGGANVLTF. CDR3 nucleotide sequence: TGCAGCGCCCGGGGGGGGGCCAACGTCCTGACTTTC. The full variable domain, with the rest looked up from reference TRBV29-1 and TRBJ2-6, is SAVISQKPSRDICQRGTSLTIQCQVDSQVTMMFWYRQQPGQSLTLIATANQGSEATYESGFVIDKFPISRPNLTFSTLTVSNMSPEDSSIYLCSARGGANVLTFGAGSRLTVL.

The chain has TRBV2 and TRBJ2-3, with D perhaps being TRBD1 or TRBD2 (6 bases each). CDR1 is SNHLY, CDR2 FYNNEI, per germline. Trimming removed 7 bases from V and 4 bases from J, with 12 bases in between. The CDR3 consists of 13 residues. Here the CDR3 reads CASMGAGSDTQYF. Here the CDR3 DNA reads TGTGCCAGCATGGGGGCGGGATCAGATACGCAGTATTTT.

The chain uses TRBV5-1 and TRBJ2-5; D remains ambiguous. The CDR3 runs 14 residues. Trimming removed 1 base at V and 4 bases at J, with 11 bases between. Germline values: CDR1 SGHRS, CDR2 YFSETQ. This CDR3 reads CASSLILRLETQYF. The CDR3 region has the DNA TGCGCCAGCAGCTTGATCCTTAGGCTAGAGACCCAGTACTTC.

The V call is TRBV11-2, the J call TRBJ1-1; D ambiguous. V lost 5 bases and J lost 1, with 8 bases in between. CDR3 length equals 13 residues. Per the germline V gene, CDR1 is SGHAT and CDR2 is FQNNGV. Here the CDR3 reads CASSVDRNTEAFF. The CDR3 nucleotides read TGTGCCAGCAGCGTCGACCGGAACACTGAAGCTTTCTTT.

This chain joins TRBV7-8 and TRBJ1-4; D is uncertain. Germline CDR1 reads SGHVS; CDR2 reads FQNEAQ. The CDR3 length is 18 residues. V was clipped by 5 bases and J by 8 bases, with 27 bases between them. Written as DNA, the CDR3 is TGTGCCAGCAGCCCATTGGGAACGGTTTGGGAGGAAGGGGAAAAACTGTTTTTT. This codes for CASSPLGTVWEEGEKLFF.

The chain carries TRBV5-4 and TRBJ2-5; 12 bases are shared with TRBD2. Germline V gene sequence: CDR1 SGHNT, CDR2 YYREEE (reference sequence). V shed 4 bases, J shed 6 bases, and the junction held 7 bases outside the gene matches. The CDR3 is 15 residues long. Here the CDR3 DNA reads TGTGCCAGCAGCGTCACTAGCGGGGGGATTAAGACCCAGTACTTC. Translating gives CASSVTSGGIKTQYF.

This chain joins TRBV29-1 and TRBJ2-3; no definite D call. CDR3 length equals 11 residues. In germline, CDR1 is SQVTM, CDR2 ANQGSEA. V was trimmed by 0 bases and J by 3 bases, leaving 1 base between them. The CDR3 DNA follows: TGCAGCGTTGAAGAGACAGATACGCAGTATTTT. This encodes CSVEETDTQYF.

V usage is TRBV5-1 and J usage is TRBJ2-5, with 9 bases identical to TRBD1. Looked up from germline, CDR1 is SGHRS and CDR2 is YFSETQ. The CDR3 is 16 residues long. The trim removed 0 bases at V and 4 bases at J, leaving 7 bases unmatched. Written as DNA, the CDR3 is TGCGCCAGCAGCTTGGCCGGGACAGGGTCGGGAGAGACCCAGTACTTC. As protein: CASSLAGTGSGETQYF.

The chain carries TRBV21-1 and TRBJ2-2; the table's D call of TRBD1 was not tested on the DNA. TRBV21-1 is flagged as a pseudogene. This CDR3 spans 18 amino acids. For the CDR3, the DNA is TGTGCCAGCAGCAAAGGAATCCCTCCCGCAGGGGGCACCGGGGAGCTGTTTTTT. It codes for CASSKGIPPAGGTGELFF.

J is TRBJ1-6 and V is TRBV19; D perhaps matches TRBD1 (6 bases). V lost 4 bases and J lost 5, with 12 bases in between. Germline V gene lookup returns CDR1 LNHDA and CDR2 SQIVND (reference sequence). The CDR3 length is 15 residues. The DNA of the CDR3 is TGTGCCAGTAGTACCCGGACAGAGAATAATTCACCCCTCCACTTT. Translation gives CASSTRTENNSPLHF. Drawing the rest from reference TRBV19 and TRBJ1-6, the complete variable domain is DGGITQSPKYLFRKEGQNVTLSCEQNLNHDAMYWYRQDPGQGLRLIYYSQIVNDFQKGDIAEGYSVSREKKESFPLTVTSAQKNPTAFYLCASSTRTENNSPLHFGNGTRLTVT.

The rearrangement links TRBV6-4 to TRBJ2-1, with TRBD1 identical over 8 bases. The CDR3 has 15 residues. Germline-derived CDR1 and CDR2 are MRHNA and SNTAGT. Germline trimming cut 4 bases from V and 4 bases from J; bases unmatched to any gene: 6. CDR3: CASSATGTGYNEQFF. CDR3 bases: TGTGCCAGCAGTGCCACCGGGACAGGATACAATGAGCAGTTCTTC.

This chain links TRBV28 with TRBJ1-4; perhaps TRBD1 as D (6 bases). The CDR3 length is 14 residues. Germline V gene data show CDR1 as MDHEN and CDR2 as SYDVKM. V lost 6 bases and J 5 bases, leaving 13 bases between the germline ends. For the CDR3, the DNA is TGTGCCAGCAGGCGGGGGGCTGGAAATGAAAAACTGTTTTTT. Translated, it gives CASRRGAGNEKLFF. Drawing the rest from reference TRBV28 and TRBJ1-4, the complete variable domain is DVKVTQSSRYLVKRTGEKVFLECVQDMDHENMFWYRQDPGLGLRLIYFSYDVKMKEKGDIPEGYSVSREKKERFSLILESASTNQTSMYLCASRRGAGNEKLFFGSGTQLSVL.